This T cell receptor beta chain was found in a study of blood T cell repertoires in COVID-19. Study in general: Spain, Italy and the United States supplied samples that represented acute and convalescent COVID-19. T cells, B-cell-depleted T cells, or PBMCs provided the cDNA or gDNA that served as material.

V was cut by 2 bases and J by 4 bases, with 11 bases left in between. The germline CDR1 and CDR2 sequences are MGHDK and SYGVNS. The CDR3 extends over 14 amino acids. Authors' analysis steps: Amplification from reference gene primers served as the basis for estimated nucleated cell counts. Repertoires were generated with immunoSEQ multiplex PCR, while TCRdb's copy carries only in-frame clones and drops some. From that table come the V and J calls and clone size; the DNA was used to work out D and trimming. The table has approximately 260,000 clones, approximately 83% seen once. The chain uses TRBV25-1 and TRBJ1-1; D is ambiguous. The source is a woman in her 70s with acute or convalescent COVID-19. Source material: peripheral blood. CDR3 coding DNA: TGTGCCAGCAGTGAAGGAGGGTTACTCACTGAAGCTTTCTTT. Amino acids: CASSEGGLLTEAFF.